The rows below give T cell receptor beta chains drawn from one sample of a study of control samples from healthy donors and cancer patients. The data were produced by immunoSEQ multiplex PCR, yet TCRdb's version contains in-frame clones alone and is incomplete. Of fewer than 40,000 clones listed, roughly 94% are singletons. The sequenced sample was blood. These receptors were collected from a man aged 60 to 69 in good health. The CDR3 runs from the conserved cysteine through the conserved F or W. Fields, in order: V gene, clone size, CDR3 length, J gene, D gene, CDR3 protein, CDR3 DNA. D genes are given only for firm matches. Clone size appears in some rows only: once, few, many, or a class for an expanded clone.

>TRBV29-1|NA|15|TRBJ1-1|TRBD1
CSVGTTGGAKAEAFF
TGCAGCGTCGGGACAACAGGGGGCGCGAAGGCTGAAGCTTTCTTT
>TRBV7-6|NA|14|TRBJ1-1|NA
CASSFTSGDTEAFF
TGTGCCAGCAGCTTCACCTCGGGGGACACTGAAGCTTTCTTT
>TRBV10-3|NA|13|TRBJ1-4|NA
CAISRQLNEKLFF
TGTGCCATCAGTCGACAGCTTAATGAAAAACTGTTTTTT
>TRBV30|NA|13|TRBJ2-5|NA
CAWSYRDRETQYF
TGTGCCTGGAGTTACAGGGATCGAGAGACCCAGTACTTC
>TRBV7-9|NA|19|TRBJ1-3|NA
CASSLGGGRDTGSGNTIYF
TGTGCCAGCAGCTTAGGTGGGGGACGGGACACCGGCTCTGGAAACACCATATATTTT
>TRBV19|NA|14|TRBJ2-2|TRBD1
CASIGTGYTGELFF
TGTGCCAGTATCGGGACAGGGTACACCGGGGAGCTGTTTTTT
>TRBV6-1|NA|18|TRBJ2-1|NA
CASSVPQGSPFSYNEQFF
TGTGCCAGCAGTGTTCCACAGGGATCCCCTTTCTCCTACAATGAGCAGTTCTTC
>TRBV12-3/TRBV12-4|NA|12|TRBJ1-5|NA
CASSLGNQPQHF
TGTGCCAGCAGTTTGGGGAATCAGCCCCAGCATTTT
>TRBV14|NA|13|TRBJ2-2|NA
CASSQVNTGELFF
TGTGCCAGCAGCCAAGTGAACACCGGGGAGCTGTTTTTT
>TRBV28|NA|17|TRBJ1-4|NA
CATLPSIGEATNEKLFF
TGTGCCACACTACCAAGTATAGGCGAGGCAACTAATGAAAAACTGTTTTTT
>TRBV6-6|NA|12|TRBJ1-2|NA
CASSYLGSGYTF
TGTGCCAGCAGTTACCTGGGGTCTGGCTACACCTTC
>TRBV10-2|NA|14|TRBJ2-7|TRBD2
CASTQGLREYEQYF
TGCGCCAGCACCCAGGGACTACGAGAATACGAGCAGTACTTC
>TRBV5-8|NA|14|TRBJ2-5|TRBD2
CASSPGLATETQYF
TGTGCCAGCAGCCCGGGACTAGCGACGGAGACCCAGTACTTC
>TRBV5-6|NA|16|TRBJ2-3|NA
CASSLLTGSFTDTQYF
TGTGCCAGCAGCTTGCTAACGGGGTCTTTCACAGATACGCAGTATTTT
>TRBV9|NA|16|TRBJ1-3|NA
CASSVDLWTDGNTIYF
TGTGCCAGCAGCGTCGACTTGTGGACAGATGGAAACACCATATATTTT
>TRBV2|NA|13|TRBJ1-2|NA
CASSSGAVYGYTF
TGTGCCAGCAGTTCAGGGGCAGTCTATGGCTACACCTTC
>TRBV6-6|once|15|TRBJ1-3|NA
CASSYQGSSGNTIYF
TGTGCCAGCAGTTACCAGGGGAGCTCTGGAAACACCATATATTTT
>TRBV12-3/TRBV12-4|NA|10|TRBJ2-1|NA
CASSLREQFF
TGTGCCAGCAGCCTCCGGGAGCAGTTCTTC
>TRBV5-1|NA|13|TRBJ1-1|NA
CASSIAGDTEAFF
TGCGCCAGCAGCATCGCTGGGGACACTGAAGCTTTCTTT
>TRBV7-8|NA|15|TRBJ1-1|TRBD1
CASSLDRGGNTEAFF
TGTGCCAGCAGCCTAGACAGGGGTGGGAACACTGAAGCTTTCTTT
>TRBV19|NA|13|TRBJ1-2|NA
CASSIGPQVRYTF
TGTGCCAGTAGTATAGGTCCCCAGGTTCGCTACACCTTC
>TRBV27|once|11|TRBJ2-7|NA
CASSLGARQYF
TGTGCCAGCAGTTTGGGTGCGCGGCAGTACTTC
>TRBV3-1/TRBV3-2|NA|14|TRBJ2-2|TRBD1
CASTYRGTTGELFF
TGTGCCAGCACATACAGGGGGACAACCGGGGAGCTGTTTTTT
>TRBV3-1/TRBV3-2|few|14|TRBJ1-6|NA
CASSRRNLGSPLHF
TGTGCCAGCAGCCGTCGGAATTTGGGTTCACCCCTCCACTTT
>TRBV6-5|NA|14|TRBJ1-1|TRBD1
CASKGHRGNTEAFF
TGTGCCAGCAAAGGTCACAGGGGGAACACTGAAGCTTTCTTT
>TRBV7-9|NA|13|TRBJ2-1|NA
CASSLRVYNEQFF
TGTGCCAGCAGCTTGCGAGTCTACAATGAGCAGTTCTTC
>TRBV15|NA|12|TRBJ2-7|NA
CATSRDYYEQYF
TGTGCCACCAGCAGGGACTACTACGAGCAGTACTTC
>TRBV9|NA|15|TRBJ2-1|NA
CASSVGVSSYNEQFF
TGTGCCAGCAGCGTAGGAGTCAGCTCCTACAATGAGCAGTTCTTC
>TRBV4-3|NA|14|TRBJ2-1|NA
CASSQEPTGVEQFF
TGCGCCAGCAGCCAAGAGCCAACGGGGGTTGAGCAGTTCTTC
>TRBV6-6|NA|14|TRBJ1-5|TRBD1
CASSSDRAHQPQHF
TGTGCCAGCAGCTCGGACAGGGCGCATCAGCCCCAGCATTTT
>TRBV7-2|NA|14|TRBJ1-5|NA
CASSLTLSAQPQHF
TGTGCCAGCAGCTTGACTCTCTCTGCTCAGCCCCAGCATTTT
>TRBV6-5|NA|13|TRBJ2-7|NA
CASSYRVTYEQYF
TGTGCCAGCAGTTATAGGGTCACCTACGAGCAGTACTTC
>TRBV10-3|NA|16|TRBJ2-7|NA
CAISDPGLSSSYEQYF
TGTGCCATCAGTGACCCGGGACTCTCGAGCTCCTACGAGCAGTACTTC
>TRBV6-2/TRBV6-3|once|14|TRBJ2-3|NA
CASSSPLPPDTQYF
TGTGCCAGCAGTTCCCCCCTCCCCCCCGATACGCAGTATTTT
>TRBV11-2|NA|17|TRBJ2-3|TRBD2
CASSPGGLAGYTDTQYF
TGTGCCAGCAGCCCCGGAGGACTAGCGGGGTACACAGATACGCAGTATTTT
>TRBV6-2/TRBV6-3|NA|15|TRBJ1-2|NA
CASSYSSIPAYGYTF
TGTGCCAGCAGTTACTCGTCAATCCCTGCTTACGGCTACACCTTC
>TRBV27|NA|13|TRBJ2-7|NA
CASSLGRSYEQYF
TGTGCCAGCAGTTTAGGGCGATCTTACGAGCAGTACTTC
>TRBV18|once|13|TRBJ1-4|NA
CASSQGLDKKLFF
TGTGCCAGCTCCCAGGGGTTGGACAAAAAACTGTTTTTT
>TRBV5-1|NA|13|TRBJ2-7|NA
CASSLDRVKEQYF
TGCGCCAGCAGCTTGGACAGGGTGAAGGAGCAGTACTTC
>TRBV4-3|NA|15|TRBJ1-2|NA
CASSLGRAVGYGYTF
TGCGCCAGCAGCCTGGGACGAGCGGTTGGTTATGGCTACACCTTC
>TRBV10-3|NA|12|TRBJ1-1|NA
CAISEMNTEAFF
TGTGCCATCAGTGAGATGAACACTGAAGCTTTCTTT
>TRBV19|NA|12|TRBJ1-2|TRBD1
CATRQGDYGYTF
TGTGCCACACGACAGGGAGACTATGGCTACACCTTC